The present T cell receptor beta chain was sequenced within a study of OX40 agonist ivuxolimab in advanced cancers. Describing the broader study: Ivuxolimab was a fully human IgG2 agonistic monoclonal antibody targeting the costimulatory receptor OX40 (CD134). Intravenous ivuxolimab was administered to patients every 2 weeks at six dose levels: 0.01, 0.1, 0.3, 1.5, 3 and 10 mg/kg. Among the roughly 50 dose-escalation patients, about 19 had hepatocellular carcinoma, approximately 15 melanoma, 9 renal cell carcinoma and 9 head and neck cancer. In the dose-escalation cohort, approximately 83% of patients were male, and the mean age was 60 years with a range of roughly 20 to 85. Patients were allowed to have had prior anti-PD-1, anti-PD-L1 or anti-CTLA-4 therapy, and 30% to 40% of the dose-escalation patients had been treated with checkpoint inhibitors. Partial responses occurred in three dose-escalation patients: two with cutaneous melanoma and one with hepatocellular carcinoma. The purpose of peripheral TCRbeta sequencing was to test whether ivuxolimab changed TCR sequence diversity and led to clonal T-cell expansion. The paper covers the monotherapy dose-escalation part of the phase I ivuxolimab trial, which included N of about 50 patients.

The trial excluded patients who had a history of autoimmune disease or who were on systemic immunosuppression. In every dose cohort, peripheral blood was drawn for TCR sequencing at baseline, cycle 4 day 1, and cycle 7 day 1. The samples were drawn from a first-in-human, open-label, multicenter phase I dose-escalation trial of ivuxolimab. Adults with locally advanced or metastatic melanoma, renal cell carcinoma, hepatocellular carcinoma or head and neck squamous cell carcinoma were enrolled in the trial. CD4+ and CD8+ T cells were sorted separately from peripheral blood before TCR sequencing. Results the study describes overall, beyond this receptor: Low levels of normalized T-cell clonal expansion were also seen in some nonresponding patients. The antigen specificity of the clonally expanded peripheral T cells was not determined. On average, CD8+ T cells showed more expanded clones than CD4+ T cells after ivuxolimab. At doses of 0.1 to 3.0 mg/kg, clonal expansion of both CD4+ and CD8+ T cells in blood was seen between baseline and week 6. In the 0.1-3.0 mg/kg groups, partial responders had among the lowest normalized peripheral clonal expansion, particularly in CD8+ T cells.

On this clone itself: Its antigen is not yet known. No clone much larger than this one lies a single base away; base qualities are absent.

For sequencing of the TCRbeta CDR3 region, genomic DNA was extracted from the sorted cells. The immunoSEQ Assay was used to sequence the TCRbeta CDR3 regions. TCRdb carries this immuneACCESS record with in-frame sequences only. Its versions omit some clonotypes, under half of them owing to an unresolved V gene in the studies checked, with the rest unexplained. Counted in this sample were fewer than 90,000 clones; around 84% of them appeared once. The ten largest clonotypes hold about 2.5% of the sample. V sheds 3 bases and J sheds 4 bases, leaving 10 bases between their ends. Measured from the cysteine to the phenylalanine, the CDR3 is 14 residues long. Only the CDR3 part of the read is kept: 42 bases, read in frame from the first base. CDR1 is given as MNHNY and CDR2 as SVGAGI, both from the germline V gene (reference sequence).

The chain is made from TRBV6-6 and TRBJ2-1; D gene: possibly TRBD1, on 6 matching bases. Sample: CD4+ or CD8+ T cells sorted from blood, taken in a trial of the OX40 agonist ivuxolimab. The clonotype originates from an adult with an advanced solid tumor such as melanoma, head and neck, liver or kidney cancer. The CDR3 reads as follows: CASSYGDTYNEQFF. Read as DNA, the sequence is TGTGCCAGCAGTTATGGGGACACTTACAATGAGCAGTTCTTC.